This TCR beta chain was sequenced for a study of cytomegalovirus exposure and HLA in healthy donors. Overall study results and limits: Cytomegalovirus status was reportedly diagnosed by the classifier with high specificity and sensitivity.

Primers for the PCR totalled 60 Vbeta and 13 Jbeta. Libraries were prepared by immunoSEQ multiplex PCR; TCRdb keeps only in-frame clonotypes and omits some of them. The data contain about 130,000 clones, just under 85% of them singletons. Note on this clone: Antigen: not known.

The V gene's germline CDR1 is SGHRS and CDR2 YFSETQ. J was trimmed by 13 bases and V by 2 bases; bases with no gene match: 4. The CDR3 extends over 11 amino acids. What was sequenced was PBMCs. The V call is TRBV5-1, the J call TRBJ2-5; 8 bases align to TRBD1. This receptor was obtained from a boy between 2 and 10 years old in good health and CMV-seronegative. This CDR3 is CASSLTGQVYF. The DNA for the CDR3 is TGCGCCAGCAGCTTAACGGGACAGGTGTACTTC.